This T cell receptor beta chain was sequenced for a study of blood T cell repertoires in COVID-19. On the study more broadly: The samples span acute and convalescent COVID-19 from the United States, Italy and Spain. The analysed material was cDNA or gDNA that came from T cells, B-cell-depleted T cells, or PBMCs.

This clone is a singleton in its sample. V dropped 2 bases and J dropped 5; count of bases not matched to a gene: 6. Germline V CDR1 and CDR2: GTSNPN, SVGIG (reference sequence). The length of the CDR3 is 14 residues. In the study's own analysis: Nucleated cell number was recorded as an estimate derived from reference gene primer amplification. Method: immunoSEQ multiplex PCR; TCRdb's copy keeps in-frame clones and lacks some. D and trimming come from the DNA, and the V and J calls and clone size come from that table. This sample has around 270,000 clones, with about 88% found just once. The sample taken for sequencing was peripheral blood. The rearrangement links TRBV30 to TRBJ1-1, with 9 bases that match TRBD1. The origin of this receptor is a man in his sixties who had recovered from COVID-19. The CDR3 sequence: CAWSPWTGETEAFF. CDR3 sequence (DNA): TGTGCCTGGAGTCCCTGGACAGGGGAAACTGAAGCTTTCTTT.